Sequencing of this TCR beta chain was carried out in a study of OX40 agonist ivuxolimab in advanced cancers. Regarding the study as a whole: Among the least clonally expanded were partial responders at 0.1-3.0 mg/kg.

Germline V gene data show CDR1 as SGDLS and CDR2 as YYNGEE. The CDR3 is 12 residues long. Trimming took 5 bases from V and 2 from J, leaving 6 bases between them. A word on this clone: The antigen is not known.

Individuals having autoimmune disease history or systemic immunosuppression were not enrolled. Using immunoSEQ multiplex PCR, the repertoire was profiled, and TCRdb retains in-frame clones only, with some absent. The sample carries 25,000 to 35,000 clones, almost 85% recorded once. The input for sequencing was CD4+ or CD8+ T cells sorted from blood, taken in a trial of the OX40 agonist ivuxolimab. V and J are TRBV9 and TRBJ2-3; D is undetermined. This clonotype was obtained from an adult with an advanced solid tumor such as melanoma, head and neck, liver or kidney cancer. The CDR3 DNA follows: TGTGCCAGCAGGGAGAACACAGATACGCAGTATTTT. The encoded protein is CASRENTDTQYF.